Shown below are 32 T cell receptor beta chains from a single sample sequenced in a study of T cells in Graves' hyperthyroidism and ophthalmopathy. Amplified TCR beta CDR3 regions derived from RNA transcripts. With the HTBI primer set, the TCR CDR3 went through a first round of RT-PCR. TCRdb called the multiplex PCR reads again in MiXCR, with one record for every CDR3 protein. The sample yields a few hundred thousand distinct CDR3 sequences, 15% to 20% seen once. Sequencing was done on a sample of blood. All receptors come from a woman under 30 with Graves' hyperthyroidism.

This clonotype was observed at least ten times. For the CDR3, the DNA is TGCAGTGCTCCCGACAGATTGGATTTCGGCAATCAGCCCCAGCATTTT. Its protein is CSAPDRLDFGNQPQHF. This chain connects TRBV20-1 to TRBJ1-5, with D possibly being TRBD1 (5 bases). The CDR3 has 16 amino acids. The germline V and J ends were trimmed by 5 bases and 2 bases, with 19 bases remaining between them. Germline CDR1 reads DFQATT; CDR2 reads SNEGSKA (reference sequence).

This clonotype was counted only a few times. The junction shows a germline mismatch at one end, possibly a read error. The rearrangement joins TRBV9 to TRBJ2-4; the match to TRBD1 covers 11 bases. This CDR3 has 19 residues. The germline V gene encodes CDR1 SGDLS and CDR2 YYNGEE. The CDR3 loop is CASGRGDRGEVLAKNIKYF. Written as DNA, the CDR3 is TGTGCCAGCGGGAGAGGGGACAGGGGGGAAGTTCTAGCCAAAAACATTAAGTACTTC.

This clonotype was detected only a few times. This rearrangement joins TRBV2 to TRBJ2-2; D is uncertain. Germline CDR1 and CDR2: SNHLY and FYNNEI. CDR3 length: 14 amino acids. The V end lost 7 bases, the J end lost 0 bases, and 9 bases lay between the germline ends. CDR3 sequence (DNA): TGTGCCAGCAAGAGGACCTCGAACACCGGGGAGCTGTTTTTT. This translates into CASKRTSNTGELFF.

This clonotype came up many times. V gene TRBV6-1 combines with J gene TRBJ2-2; D uncertain. The germline V gene has CDR1 MNHNS and CDR2 SASEGT. Trimming stripped 4 bases from V and 6 bases from J, with 12 bases between. The CDR3 loop spans 14 amino acids. CDR3 nucleotides: TGTGCCAGCAGTGGTCTACTTCTGTCCGGGGAGCTGTTTTTT. Its translation is CASSGLLLSGELFF.

This clonotype was detected ten times or more. This rearrangement joins TRBV27 to TRBJ1-5; D is uncertain. Germline V lookup: CDR1 MNHEY, CDR2 SMNVEV (reference sequence). The CDR3 spans 14 residues. V dropped 2 bases and J dropped 6 bases, with 11 bases sitting between them. The CDR3 DNA reads TGTGCCAGCAGTTTAGCAGGAGCTGGTCAGCCCCAGCATTTT. It codes for CASSLAGAGQPQHF.

This clonotype was recorded at least ten times. V is TRBV28 and J is TRBJ1-2; D is perhaps TRBD1 (6 bases). CDR3 length: 16 amino acids. Per germline, CDR1 MDHEN and CDR2 SYDVKM. V was clipped by 5 bases and J by 6 bases, with 22 bases between them. CDR3 region: CASSTHYRGGLDGYTF. For the CDR3, the DNA is TGTGCCAGCAGTACCCACTACCGCGGGGGGCTGGATGGCTACACCTTC.

The chain has TRBV7-9 and TRBJ1-1; 8 nucleotides agree with TRBD1. V lost 5 bases and J lost 1; bases outside the gene matches: 3. Per the germline V gene, CDR1 is SEHNR and CDR2 is FQNEAQ (reference sequence). The CDR3 totals 14 residues. In nucleotides, the CDR3 is TGTGCCAGCAGCCGAACAGGGGGGAACACTGAAGCTTTCTTT. Its translation: CASSRTGGNTEAFF. The entire variable domain, with the rest obtained from reference TRBV7-9 and TRBJ1-1, is as follows: DTGVSQNPRHKITKRGQNVTFRCDPISEHNRLYWYRQTLGQGPEFLTYFQNEAQLEKSRLLSDRFSAERPKGSFSTLEIQRTEQGDSAMYLCASSRTGGNTEAFFGQGTRLTVV.

In this sample, this clonotype turned up a few times. The chain uses TRBV6-2 or TRBV6-3 and TRBJ2-2; D is possibly TRBD1 (6 bases). Germline CDR1 is MNHEY and CDR2 is SVGEGT. The CDR3 loop spans 16 amino acids. V was trimmed by 10 bases and J by 3 bases, leaving 21 bases between them. The CDR3 spells CANLVNREKDTGELFF. Written as DNA, the CDR3 is TGTGCCAACTTGGTTAACAGGGAAAAGGACACCGGGGAGCTGTTTTTT.

At least ten counts were recorded for this clonotype. This chain links TRBV7-8 with TRBJ1-1; D call uncertain. The CDR3 loop spans 14 amino acids. CDR1 and CDR2 (germline): SGHVS, FQNEAQ. V lost 1 base and J 0 bases, leaving 6 bases between the germline ends. The CDR3 bases are TGTGCCAGCAGCTTAGTTCGACTGAACACTGAAGCTTTCTTT. This sequence encodes CASSLVRLNTEAFF.

This clonotype has ten or more counts. The rearrangement joins TRBV6-5 to TRBJ1-1; the match to TRBD1 covers 10 bases. This CDR3 has 14 residues. Losses at the gene ends were 0 bases for V and 11 bases for J; bases not matched to a gene: 6. Per germline, CDR1 MNHEY and CDR2 SVGAGI. The DNA of the CDR3 is TGTGCCAGCAGTTACTCCGGACAGGGGGTGGATGCTTTCTTT. Protein: CASSYSGQGVDAFF.

Notes on this clonotype: A clone one base away is much larger, so this may be a read error. V usage is TRBV6-1 and J usage is TRBJ1-1; TRBD1 agrees at 7 bases. Germline assignment: CDR1 MNHNS and CDR2 SASEGT. The CDR3 spans 13 residues. CDR3 amino acids: CASSGQGETEACF. In nucleotides, the CDR3 is TGTGCCAGCAGTGGACAGGGAGAGACTGAAGCTTGCTTT.

This clonotype was found many times. V gene TRBV29-1 combines with J gene TRBJ2-7; 10 nucleotides line up with TRBD2. V trimming: 7 bases; J trimming: 0 bases; junction bases outside the gene matches: 3. The CDR3 is made up of 13 amino acids. The germline V gene has CDR1 SQVTM and CDR2 ANQGSEA. CDR3 nucleotides: TGCAGCGCTCTAGCGGGGGACTCCTACGAGCAGTACTTC. Its protein product is CSALAGDSYEQYF.

This clonotype was recorded once. Mismatch with germline at one junction end may stem from a read error. This chain connects TRBV29-1 to TRBJ1-1; D is uncertain. This CDR3 is 13 amino acids long. The V gene's germline CDR1 is SQVTM and CDR2 ANQGSEA. The CDR3 loop reads CSVEGGLNTGACF. The CDR3 nucleotides read TGCAGCGTTGAAGGGGGTTTGAACACTGGAGCTTGCTTT.

This clonotype occurred many times. The chain couples TRBV10-1 to TRBJ2-7; D is unclear. CDR1 and CDR2 (germline): WNHNN, SYGVQD (reference sequence). The CDR3 runs to 14 residues. V shed 4 bases and J shed 2 bases, with 12 bases lying between them. The CDR3 DNA follows: TGCGCCAGCAGTGTGGAACCGCATCCCTACGAGCAGTACTTC. Residues: CASSVEPHPYEQYF.

This clonotype was recorded at least ten times. V usage is TRBV10-3 and J usage is TRBJ2-5, with a tentative D call TRBD1 (6 bases). The CDR3 has 13 amino acids. The germline V gene has CDR1 ENHRY and CDR2 SYGVKD. The V end lost 2 bases, the J end lost 5 bases, and 9 bases lay between the germline ends. The CDR3 coding sequence is TGTGCCATCAGTGAGGACAGGCTTGAGACCCAGTACTTC. Amino acid sequence: CAISEDRLETQYF.

This clonotype was recorded many times. The CDR3 nucleotides read TGTGCCAGCAGCCAAGTAGGACAGGGTACGGATGAAGCTTTCTTT. Translated: CASSQVGQGTDEAFF. The chain uses TRBV3-1 and TRBJ1-1; 8 bases match TRBD1. The CDR3 runs to 15 residues. Germline CDR1 reads LGHDT; CDR2 reads YNNKEL (reference sequence). The J segment lost 7 bases and the V segment lost 1 base, leaving 8 bases of the junction unmatched.

In this sample, this clonotype turned up many times. The rearrangement uses TRBV6-5 and TRBJ1-2; 8 bases are shared with TRBD1. After removal of 6 bases from V and 8 bases from J, the junction contained 17 bases not matched to a gene. The CDR3 is made up of 16 amino acids. Germline V gives CDR1 MNHEY, CDR2 SVGAGI. The CDR3 DNA is TGTGCCAGCAGCCTACTCGGCGGACAGGGTTGGGGAGGCTACACCTTC. This sequence encodes CASSLLGGQGWGGYTF.

This clonotype has just a few counts. This may arise from a read error, as a much more abundant clone is one base away. The V call is TRBV11-3, the J call TRBJ1-3; D perhaps matches TRBD1 (6 bases). Germline CDR1 is SGHNT and CDR2 is YENEEA. The CDR3 extends over 13 amino acids. CDR3 in amino acids: CASSAGLRDTVYF. CDR3 bases: TGTGCCAGCAGCGCGGGGTTACGGGACACCGTATATTTT.

This clonotype was recorded at least ten times. The V gene is TRBV28, the J gene TRBJ2-5; 13 bases are shared with TRBD2. V lost 3 bases, J lost 1 base, and 8 bases stayed unmatched. The germline CDR1 and CDR2 sequences are MDHEN and SYDVKM. CDR3 length: 18 amino acids. CDR3 in amino acids: CASSFPTSGGAVQETQYF. The DNA of the CDR3 is TGTGCCAGCAGTTTCCCTACTAGCGGGGGGGCCGTCCAAGAGACCCAGTACTTC.

The sample holds a few counts of this clonotype. The rearrangement joins TRBV30 to TRBJ1-3; D ambiguous. CDR3 size: 12 residues. Trimming removed 4 bases at V and 0 bases at J, with 4 bases between. The germline gives CDR1 GTSNPN, CDR2 SVGIG (reference sequence). The CDR3 reads CAWTASGNTIYF. DNA of the CDR3: TGTGCCTGGACGGCCTCTGGAAACACCATATATTTT.

This clonotype was seen many times. The V call is TRBV6-1, the J call TRBJ1-2; no clear D gene. The germline V and J ends were trimmed by 4 bases and 8 bases, with 14 bases remaining between them. From germline, CDR1 is MNHNS and CDR2 SASEGT. CDR3 length: 13 residues. In nucleotides, the CDR3 is TGTGCCAGCAGTGGGTGGTCACCTGGCGGCTACACCTTC. It yields the protein CASSGWSPGGYTF.

The sample holds a few counts of this clonotype. The rearrangement links TRBV12-3 or TRBV12-4 to TRBJ1-1, with D possibly being TRBD1 (6 bases). Between the trimmed V and J ends, which lost 7 bases and 6 bases, there was a span of 21 bases. The CDR3 contains 15 residues. CDR3: CASIPDPPYRAEAFF. CDR3 DNA sequence: TGTGCCAGCATTCCAGATCCCCCTTACAGGGCTGAAGCTTTCTTT.

Comment on this clonotype: A much more abundant neighbour one base away suggests this may be a read error. The V call is TRBV20-1, the J call TRBJ1-1; possibly TRBD1 for D (6 bases). Germline-derived CDR1 and CDR2 are DFQATT and SNEGSKA (reference sequence). CDR3 length: 15 residues. V was shortened by 3 bases and J by 4 bases, with 18 bases between the two germline ends. The CDR3 region has the DNA TGCAGTGCTAGGGGGACGGCAGGGGTCCGCACTGAAGCTTTCTTT. This codes for CSARGTAGVRTEAFF.

This clonotype was picked up many times. CDR3 bases: TGTGCCATCAGTGAGTCGGCCGCTAGGGCCCACGAGCAGTACTTC. The encoded protein is CAISESAARAHEQYF. This sequence joins TRBV10-3 and TRBJ2-7; no reliable D call. Looked up from germline, CDR1 is ENHRY and CDR2 is SYGVKD. Trimming stripped 0 bases from V and 5 bases from J, with 14 bases between. There are 15 residues in the CDR3.

The genes are TRBV24-1 and TRBJ2-7, with D unclear. From germline, CDR1 is KGHDR and CDR2 SFDVKD. Trimming removed 4 bases from V and 9 bases from J, with 12 bases in between. There are 12 residues in the CDR3. The CDR3 sequence is CATSDPLAGQYF. The CDR3 nucleotides read TGTGCCACCAGTGACCCACTCGCCGGGCAGTACTTC.

This clonotype was seen many times. The gene calls are TRBV20-1 and TRBJ1-1, with 8 bases matching TRBD1. The trim removed 3 bases at V and 7 bases at J, leaving 10 bases unmatched. The CDR3 loop spans 14 amino acids. Germline assignment: CDR1 DFQATT and CDR2 SNEGSKA (reference sequence). The CDR3, as DNA: TGCAGTGCTAGTGACGACAGGGGAGCCCTTGAAGCTTTCTTT. Translating it yields CSASDDRGALEAFF.

This clonotype was detected ten times or more. The chain has TRBV6-5 and TRBJ1-2; D might be TRBD1 (6 bases). V was cut by 6 bases and J by 7 bases, with 15 bases left in between. The CDR3 loop spans 13 amino acids. CDR1 is MNHEY, CDR2 SVGAGI, per germline. The CDR3 protein is CASSLAQGRGYTF. The CDR3 bases are TGTGCCAGCAGCCTCGCCCAGGGGCGTGGCTACACCTTC.

This clonotype was seen at least ten times. The gene calls are TRBV28 and TRBJ1-2; D not certain. Germline CDR1 MDHEN, CDR2 SYDVKM. Trimming stripped 6 bases from V and 4 bases from J, with 9 bases between. The CDR3 sequence is 12 residues long. The DNA for the CDR3 is TGTGCCAGCAGCCCCCCCATCTATGGCTACACCTTC. Translating gives CASSPPIYGYTF.

As for this clonotype: Since a much larger clone is just one base distant, this may be a read error. The V call is TRBV3-1, the J call TRBJ2-7; D gene unclear. The CDR3 extends over 13 amino acids. Germline-derived CDR1 and CDR2 are LGHDT and YNNKEL (reference sequence). CDR3 amino acids: CASSQDQSYEQCF. The CDR3 DNA sequence: TGTGCCAGCAGCCAAGATCAATCCTACGAGCAGTGCTTC.

This clonotype was seen many times. The rearrangement links TRBV20-1 to TRBJ1-2, with D unresolved. The V end was cut by 5 bases, the J end by 5 bases, with 9 bases between. Germline CDR1 is DFQATT and CDR2 is SNEGSKA (reference sequence). The CDR3 consists of 11 residues. The CDR3 DNA reads as TGCAGTGCTCCAGACGAATATGGCTACACCTTC. Translating it yields CSAPDEYGYTF.

The sample holds many counts of this clonotype. The chain is built from TRBV5-1 and TRBJ1-1; no clear D gene. Trimming pared 6 bases from V and 1 base from J, leaving 10 bases between. The CDR3 has 13 amino acids. Germline V lookup: CDR1 SGHRS, CDR2 YFSETQ. CDR3 amino acids: CASNPGRNTEAFF. CDR3 bases: TGCGCCAGCAATCCCGGGAGGAACACTGAAGCTTTCTTT.

This clonotype has only a few counts. A much larger clone is a single base away; this may be a read error. The J gene is TRBJ1-3, the V gene TRBV13, with D tentatively TRBD1 (6 bases). The germline CDR1 and CDR2 sequences are PRHDT and FYEKMQ (reference sequence). CDR3 length equals 16 residues. Trimming took 8 bases from V and 0 from J, leaving 17 bases between them. The CDR3 protein is CASGLWDISSGNTIYF. CDR3 sequence (DNA): TGTGCCAGCGGCCTGTGGGACATCTCCTCTGGAAACACCATATATTTT.